This entry lists 10 T cell receptor beta chains sequenced from one sample in a study of T cell responses to AZD1222 COVID-19 vaccine. TCRdb keeps only in-frame clones here, not all; method: immunoSEQ multiplex PCR. The sample lists around 50,000 clones, about 88% occurring once. The sample here was peripheral blood, taken on day 0 of AZD1222 vaccination. All receptors come from an adult in good health.

The chain employs TRBV7-8 and TRBJ2-7; D uncertain. Trimming cost V 1 base and J 2 bases, with 3 bases left between them. The CDR3 has 12 amino acids. Germline V gene sequence: CDR1 SGHVS, CDR2 FQNEAQ. CDR3 protein: CASSLVAYEQYF. The CDR3, as DNA: TGTGCCAGCAGCTTAGTGGCCTACGAGCAGTACTTC.

The chain couples TRBV5-1 to TRBJ2-3; D is unresolved. The CDR3 totals 12 residues. Germline CDR1 is SGHRS and CDR2 is YFSETQ. V was shortened by 4 bases and J by 2 bases, with 5 bases between the two germline ends. The CDR3 reads CASSRLTDTQYF. Here the CDR3 DNA reads TGCGCCAGCAGCCGCCTCACAGATACGCAGTATTTT.

The genes are TRBV9 and TRBJ1-3; 9 positions agree with TRBD1. Germline-derived CDR1 and CDR2 are SGDLS and YYNGEE. V shed 0 bases, J shed 4 bases, and the junction held 5 bases outside the gene matches. The CDR3 is made up of 16 amino acids. The CDR3 spells CASSVGQGVGGNTIYF. CDR3 coding DNA: TGTGCCAGCAGCGTAGGACAGGGGGTTGGAGGAAACACCATATATTTT. The full variable domain, its missing parts supplied by reference TRBV9 and TRBJ1-3, is DSGVTQTPKHLITATGQRVTLRCSPRSGDLSVYWYQQSLDQGLQFLIQYYNGEERAKGNILERFSAQQFPDLHSELNLSSLELGDSALYFCASSVGQGVGGNTIYFGEGSWLTVV.

The chain carries TRBV7-3 and TRBJ2-1; D possibly corresponds to TRBD1 (5 bases). Germline loops: CDR1 SGHTA, CDR2 FQGTGA. CDR3 length: 15 residues. Trimming stripped 5 bases from V and 9 bases from J, with 20 bases between. The DNA for the CDR3 is TGTGCCAGCAGCATTAACAGAGGTCACGACAGTGAGCAGTTCTTC. This encodes CASSINRGHDSEQFF.

This chain's CDR3 is CASSGGMDARKQYF. CDR3 nucleotide sequence: TGTGCCAGCAGTGGGGGTATGGACGCAAGGAAGCAGTACTTC. The chain couples TRBV28 to TRBJ2-7; D is possibly TRBD1 or TRBD2 (5 bases each). V lost 5 bases, J lost 8 bases, and 19 bases lay in between. The CDR3 has 14 residues. Germline CDR1 is MDHEN and CDR2 is SYDVKM.

This chain joins TRBV20-1 and TRBJ2-5, with 14 bases fitting TRBD2. The CDR3 is 15 residues long. The J segment lost 2 bases and the V segment lost 3 bases, leaving 2 bases of the junction unmatched. Per germline, CDR1 DFQATT and CDR2 SNEGSKA (reference sequence). The CDR3 here is CSASRLAGGQETQYF. CDR3 nucleotide sequence: TGCAGTGCTAGTCGACTAGCGGGGGGGCAAGAGACCCAGTACTTC.

The J gene is TRBJ2-1, the V gene TRBV24-1; 8 bases align to TRBD2. The germline CDR1 and CDR2 sequences are KGHDR and SFDVKD. This CDR3 spans 15 amino acids. V shed 5 bases, J shed 4 bases, and the junction held 6 bases outside the gene matches. The DNA of the CDR3 is TGTGCCACCAGTGCCACCGGGGGGGCTTACAATGAGCAGTTCTTC. Its protein product is CATSATGGAYNEQFF.

On this clone: Other DNA sequences in this sample translate to the same CDR3. The chain carries TRBV7-2 and TRBJ2-3; D is undetermined. From germline, CDR1 is SGHTA and CDR2 FQGNSA. V shed 1 base and J shed 2 bases, with 4 bases lying between them. The CDR3 loop spans 13 amino acids. The CDR3 bases are TGTGCCAGCAGCTTAGTTTTCACAGATACGCAGTATTTT. Its translation is CASSLVFTDTQYF.

This chain connects TRBV5-5 to TRBJ1-5, with D perhaps TRBD1 (6 bases). The CDR3 sequence is 15 residues long. V was pared by 4 bases and J by 2 bases, with 13 bases between. The germline gives CDR1 SGHKS, CDR2 YYEKEE (reference sequence). The CDR3 sequence is CASSKDRGGNQPQHF. The CDR3 bases are TGTGCCAGCAGCAAGGACAGAGGCGGCAATCAGCCCCAGCATTTT.

In the case of this clone: One end of the junction does not line up with germline, which may come from a read error. This chain connects TRBV2 to TRBJ1-4; 10 bases match TRBD1. The germline V gene encodes CDR1 SNHLY and CDR2 FYNNEI. The CDR3 is 14 amino acids. The CDR3 reads CAGRDRGYNEKLFF. DNA for the CDR3: TGTGCCGGCAGGGACAGGGGCTATAATGAAAAACTGTTTTTT. Variable domain in full (rest from reference TRBV2 and TRBJ1-4): EPEVTQTPSHQVTQMGQEVILRCVPISNHLYFYWYRQILGQKVEFLVSFYNNEISEKSEIFDDQFSVERPDGSNFTLKIRSTKLEDSAMYFCAGRDRGYNEKLFFGSGTQLSVL.